The 28 T cell receptor beta chains below were found in one sample sequenced in a study of T cells after yellow fever vaccination. TCRdb used MiXCR to reprocess the 5' RACE reads, holding one entry per CDR3 protein. Counted here are about 160,000 distinct CDR3 sequences, around 7.3% occurring once; the ten biggest clones make up approximately 2.4%. The sequences come from CD4+ T cells sorted from PBMCs, collected 5 days after the first yellow fever vaccination. The receptor source for this set is a man younger than 35 who received the YFV17D yellow fever vaccine.

This clonotype has just a few counts. J is TRBJ2-3 and V is TRBV7-2; 11 nucleotides line up with TRBD2. There are 15 residues in the CDR3. V gave up 8 bases and J gave up 6 bases; unmatched junction bases: 10. CDR1 is SGHTA, CDR2 FQGNSA, per germline. CDR3 sequence reads: CASQTSGVSRDTQYF. In DNA, the CDR3 is TGTGCCAGCCAGACTAGCGGGGTTTCAAGGGATACGCAGTATTTT.

This clonotype was found a few times. The chain employs TRBV30 and TRBJ2-7, with unresolved D. Deletions cut 1 base from V and 5 bases from J, with 12 bases between. Germline V gene data show CDR1 as GTSNPN and CDR2 as SVGIG (reference sequence). The CDR3 runs 13 residues. DNA for the CDR3: TGTGCCTGGAGTGGCTGGACGCAAAACGAGCAGTACTTC. It translates to CAWSGWTQNEQYF.

This clonotype was counted only a few times. CDR3 sequence reads: CASSLGGAIDTQYF. DNA for the CDR3: TGCGCCAGCAGCTTGGGAGGGGCGATAGATACGCAGTATTTT. The chain joins TRBV5-1 to TRBJ2-3; D is possibly TRBD1 or TRBD2 (5 bases each). CDR1 is SGHRS, CDR2 YFSETQ, per germline. The germline V and J ends were trimmed by 0 bases and 5 bases, with 10 bases remaining between them. The CDR3 contains 14 residues.

This clonotype turned up a few times. The chain carries TRBV7-3 and TRBJ2-6; D might be TRBD1 or TRBD2, each matching 6 bases. The CDR3 totals 17 residues. Germline V gene lookup returns CDR1 SGHTA and CDR2 FQGTGA. The germline V and J ends were trimmed by 5 bases and 0 bases, with 14 bases remaining between them. In DNA form, the CDR3 reads TGTGCCAGCAGCCCGACGGGGGCCAACTCTGGGGCCAACGTCCTGACTTTC. It translates to CASSPTGANSGANVLTF. Full variable domain (rest looked up from reference TRBV7-3 and TRBJ2-6): GAGVSQTPSNKVTEKGKYVELRCDPISGHTALYWYRQSLGQGPEFLIYFQGTGAADDSGLPNDRFFAVRPEGSVSTLKIQRTERGDSAVYLCASSPTGANSGANVLTFGAGSRLTVL.

The genes are TRBV6-1 and TRBJ2-5, with D perhaps given as TRBD1 or TRBD2 (5 bases each). The CDR3 totals 13 residues. The V end was cut by 4 bases, the J end by 5 bases, with 11 bases between. Germline assignment: CDR1 MNHNS and CDR2 SASEGT. In DNA, the CDR3 is TGTGCCAGCAGTGTCAGGGAGCGGGAGACCCAGTACTTC. It encodes CASSVRERETQYF.

Only a few counts were recorded for this clonotype. The chain combines TRBV24-1 with TRBJ2-2; possible D gene TRBD1, 6 bases. The CDR3 sequence is 15 residues long. Germline V lookup: CDR1 KGHDR, CDR2 SFDVKD. V lost 3 bases and J lost 4, with 11 bases in between. The CDR3 is CATSDPGQPTGELFF. The DNA of the CDR3 is TGTGCCACCAGTGATCCCGGACAGCCCACCGGGGAGCTGTTTTTT.

This clonotype occurred many times. The chain is built from TRBV11-2 and TRBJ2-4, with 8 positions matching TRBD2. J gave up 9 bases and V 6 bases, and 13 bases lay outside the gene matches. Looked up from germline, CDR1 is SGHAT and CDR2 is FQNNGV. The CDR3 is made up of 15 amino acids. Here the CDR3 reads CASSVSGLGSGIQYF. The CDR3 bases are TGTGCCAGCAGTGTCTCGGGACTAGGTTCCGGCATTCAGTACTTC.

The table lists this clonotype with many counts. The chain employs TRBV12-3 or TRBV12-4 and TRBJ2-1; 12 positions match TRBD2. Unmatched junction bases numbered 5, after V lost 6 bases and J lost 5 bases. This CDR3 is 15 amino acids long. The CDR3 is CASSAGTSGHNEQFF. In nucleotides, the CDR3 is TGTGCCAGCAGCGCCGGGACTAGCGGGCACAATGAGCAGTTCTTC.

This clonotype occurred many times. The rearrangement links TRBV5-4 to TRBJ2-5, with 8 bases matching TRBD1. V lost 1 base to trimming and J lost 5 bases; unmatched junction nucleotides: 1. The CDR3 sequence is 13 residues long. The germline V gene has CDR1 SGHNT and CDR2 YYREEE (reference sequence). The CDR3 sequence: CASSLRTGETQYF. CDR3 DNA sequence: TGTGCCAGCAGCTTGAGGACAGGGGAGACCCAGTACTTC.

This clonotype was picked up many times. The chain couples TRBV7-2 to TRBJ1-5; weak D call: TRBD1 (5 bases). Germline assignment: CDR1 SGHTA and CDR2 FQGNSA. Trimming shortened V by 4 bases and J by 3 bases, and 16 bases separated the two germline ends. CDR3 size: 16 residues. The CDR3 loop reads CASSSGASRSNQPQHF. The CDR3 DNA follows: TGTGCCAGCAGCTCCGGGGCATCCCGGTCCAATCAGCCCCAGCATTTT.

This chain links TRBV15 with TRBJ2-3, with TRBD2 matching over 12 bases. The CDR3 is 17 residues long. Germline lookup yields CDR1 LNHNV and CDR2 YYDKDF (reference sequence). After removal of 1 base from V and 4 bases from J, the junction contained 6 bases not matched to a gene. CDR3 sequence (DNA): TGTGCCACCAGCAGAGGTTCTAGCGGGGGGGCATCAGATACGCAGTATTTT. It translates to CATSRGSSGGASDTQYF. Variable domain in full (rest from reference TRBV15 and TRBJ2-3): DAMVIQNPRYQVTQFGKPVTLSCSQTLNHNVMYWYQQKSSQAPKLLFHYYDKDFNNEADTPDNFQSRRPNTSFCFLDIRSPGLGDTAMYLCATSRGSSGGASDTQYFGPGTRLTVL.

The rearrangement uses TRBV5-1 and TRBJ2-7, with 7 nucleotides matching TRBD2. The V segment lost 3 bases and the J segment 6 bases; nucleotides outside the gene matches: 3. The germline CDR1 and CDR2 sequences are SGHRS and YFSETQ. The CDR3 runs 12 residues. Written as DNA, the CDR3 is TGCGCCAGCAGCTGGGGAGGGAGCGAGCAGTACTTC. Translation: CASSWGGSEQYF.

This clonotype was seen just once. The gene calls are TRBV11-2 and TRBJ2-3; D uncertain. CDR3 length: 14 residues. Germline values: CDR1 SGHAT, CDR2 FQNNGV. Trimming left V 1 base short and J 4 bases short, with 9 bases between. CDR3 DNA sequence: TGTGCCAGCAGCTTAGCCTGGCCTTCAGATACGCAGTATTTT. Protein product: CASSLAWPSDTQYF.

This clonotype came up many times. V is TRBV20-1 and J is TRBJ1-5; possible D gene TRBD1, 5 bases. The CDR3 sequence is 13 residues long. Trimming took off 7 bases at V and 2 bases at J, with 12 bases between the two ends. Germline V gene sequence: CDR1 DFQATT, CDR2 SNEGSKA (reference sequence). This CDR3 is CSGSGDGNQPQHF. In DNA, the CDR3 is TGCAGTGGAAGCGGGGACGGCAATCAGCCCCAGCATTTT.

This clonotype turned up a few times. The V and J genes are TRBV20-1 and TRBJ1-2; D is ambiguous. The V gene's germline CDR1 is DFQATT and CDR2 SNEGSKA (reference sequence). Trimming stripped 3 bases from V and 7 bases from J, with 9 bases between. This CDR3 contains 11 residues. The DNA of the CDR3 is TGCAGTGCTAGCGAGGGTCTTGGCTACACCTTC. Amino acid sequence: CSASEGLGYTF.

This clonotype showed up many times. The chain employs TRBV12-3 or TRBV12-4 and TRBJ1-3; D is ambiguous. The CDR3 runs 14 residues. The V end lost 10 bases, the J end lost 0 bases, and 13 bases lay between the germline ends. The DNA for the CDR3 is TGTGCCACTACTGGGCAGATCTCTGGAAACACCATATATTTT. This encodes CATTGQISGNTIYF.

The V call is TRBV7-2, the J call TRBJ1-5; D not resolved. CDR1 and CDR2 from the germline V gene are SGHTA and FQGNSA. The V end lost 1 base, the J end lost 4 bases, and 14 bases lay between the germline ends. This CDR3 has 16 amino acids. CDR3 in amino acids: CASSLVGPAANQPQHF. CDR3 nucleotide sequence: TGTGCCAGCAGCTTAGTTGGTCCGGCGGCGAATCAGCCCCAGCATTTT. The full variable domain, completed using reference TRBV7-2 and TRBJ1-5, is GAGVSQSPSNKVTEKGKDVELRCDPISGHTALYWYRQSLGQGLEFLIYFQGNSAPDKSGLPSDRFSAERTGGSVSTLTIQRTQQEDSAVYLCASSLVGPAANQPQHFGDGTRLSIL.

On this clonotype: Germline and junction disagree at one end, which may indicate a read error. This rearrangement joins TRBV7-2 to TRBJ2-7; D is unclear. Looked up from germline, CDR1 is SGHTA and CDR2 is FQGNSA. The CDR3 extends over 13 amino acids. The chain's CDR3 is CASSLDRYYEQYF. The CDR3 coding sequence is TGTGCCAGCAGTTTAGACCGGTACTACGAGCAGTACTTC.

This clonotype showed up just a few times. The chain combines TRBV20-1 with TRBJ1-1; no clear D. In germline, CDR1 is DFQATT, CDR2 SNEGSKA (reference sequence). This CDR3 is built from 14 residues. Deletions cut 0 bases from V and 3 bases from J, with 11 bases between. CDR3 nucleotides: TGCAGTGCTAGAGATAATACGAGGGACACTGAAGCTTTCTTT. It is translated as CSARDNTRDTEAFF.

This clonotype was found many times. V and J are TRBV12-3 or TRBV12-4 and TRBJ2-7; 15 bases map to TRBD2. The CDR3 has 15 residues. The CDR3 coding sequence is TGTGCCAGCAGCTTAGGGACTAGCGGGGGGAAGAAGCAGTACGTC. Encoded protein: CASSLGTSGGKKQYV.

This rearrangement joins TRBV7-9 to TRBJ2-7, with D possibly matching TRBD2 (6 bases). Looked up from germline, CDR1 is SEHNR and CDR2 is FQNEAQ (reference sequence). Trimming cost V 7 bases and J 3 bases, with 19 bases left between them. There are 15 residues in the CDR3. In DNA form, the CDR3 reads TGTGCCAGCAACCGGGGTCGGGGGATCGACTACGAGCAGTACTTC. This gives the protein CASNRGRGIDYEQYF.

The V and J genes are TRBV24-1 and TRBJ1-4; 7 bases map to TRBD1. Germline values: CDR1 KGHDR, CDR2 SFDVKD. V shed 2 bases, J shed 7 bases, and the junction held 3 bases outside the gene matches. CDR3 length equals 14 residues. For the CDR3, the DNA is TGTGCCACCAGTGATTACAGGGGTGGTGAAAAACTGTTTTTT. Its protein product is CATSDYRGGEKLFF.

The table lists this clonotype with a few counts. The junction departs from germline at one end; a sequencing error may be responsible. CDR3 DNA: TGCAGCGTCGAAGGGACAGGGACTAATGAAAAACTGTTTTTT. Translating it yields CSVEGTGTNEKLFF. The V call is TRBV29-1, the J call TRBJ1-4; 9 nucleotides align to TRBD1. CDR1 and CDR2 from the germline V gene are SQVTM and ANQGSEA. The CDR3 runs to 14 residues.

This clonotype has at least ten counts. This chain uses TRBV12-3 or TRBV12-4 with TRBJ2-7; 8 bases are shared with TRBD1. The CDR3 covers 15 residues. Trimming took 7 bases from V and 3 from J; bases not matched to a gene: 11. The CDR3 reads CASTRTGPLGYEQYF. Here the CDR3 DNA reads TGTGCCAGCACCCGGACAGGGCCGTTGGGCTACGAGCAGTACTTC.

This clonotype was seen repeatedly, ten times or more. A read error may account for a junction end that differs from germline. The genes are TRBV4-2 and TRBJ1-6; D is undetermined. The CDR3 totals 15 residues. Germline CDR1 and CDR2: LGHNA and YNFKEQ. For the CDR3, the DNA is TGTGCCAGCAGCCAAGGGAGCCTGAGGGCCACGGGTCTGCAATTT. Its protein product is CASSQGSLRATGLQF.

This clonotype was observed at least ten times. This chain uses TRBV2 with TRBJ1-2, with D tentatively TRBD1 (5 bases). The V gene lost 7 bases and the J gene lost 4 bases, with 7 bases spanning the gap. The germline V gene has CDR1 SNHLY and CDR2 FYNNEI. CDR3 length equals 11 residues. The CDR3 DNA reads as TGTGCCAGCACGACAGTCTATGGCTACACCTTC. Residues: CASTTVYGYTF.

The sample holds many counts of this clonotype. This chain uses TRBV6-5 with TRBJ1-4; 8 nucleotides agree with TRBD1. This CDR3 is 14 amino acids long. The germline gives CDR1 MNHEY, CDR2 SVGAGI. Germline trimming cut 5 bases from V and 8 bases from J; bases unmatched to any gene: 7. The CDR3 DNA is TGTGCCAGCAGTCGGACAGGGTCAGACGAAAAACTGTTTTTT. Protein sequence: CASSRTGSDEKLFF.

This clonotype has at least ten counts. The chain uses TRBV11-2 and TRBJ2-7; D is perhaps TRBD2 (6 bases). The germline V and J ends were trimmed by 2 bases and 2 bases, with 13 bases remaining between them. CDR1 and CDR2 (germline): SGHAT, FQNNGV. The CDR3 length is 15 residues. DNA for the CDR3: TGTGCCAGCAGCTTATCGCGGGGATCGACCTACGAGCAGTACGTC. Protein: CASSLSRGSTYEQYV.